The rows below give T cell receptor beta chains drawn from one sample of a study of cytomegalovirus exposure and HLA in healthy donors. Assay used: immunoSEQ multiplex PCR; TCRdb lists only in-frame clones, some missing. The sample records under 150,000 clones, 70% to 85% being singletons. Sequencing was carried out using PBMCs. Receptors were obtained from a man aged 25-40 years in good health and CMV-seropositive. Both conserved end residues are part of each CDR3. The D gene is left open where the match is weak. The size entry is marked missing in some rows and otherwise reads once, few, many or a size class.

clone_size: NA
d_call: NA
v_call: TRBV28
j_call: TRBJ1-2
cdr3_length: 13
cdr3_aa: CASSLPGNYGYTF
cdr3_nt: TGTGCCAGCAGTTTACCAGGTAACTATGGCTACACCTTC

clone_size: NA
d_call: TRBD2
v_call: TRBV28
j_call: TRBJ2-3
cdr3_length: 16
cdr3_aa: CASSRAGLAGTDTQYF
cdr3_nt: TGTGCCAGCAGTCGTGCAGGGCTAGCGGGAACAGATACGCAGTATTTT

clone_size: NA
d_call: NA
v_call: TRBV9
j_call: TRBJ1-6
cdr3_length: 16
cdr3_aa: CASSIGASSYNSPLHF
cdr3_nt: TGTGCCAGCAGCATCGGAGCTAGCTCCTATAATTCACCCCTCCACTTT

clone_size: NA
d_call: TRBD1
v_call: TRBV18
j_call: TRBJ2-7
cdr3_length: 15
cdr3_aa: CASSVDRGGAYEQYF
cdr3_nt: TGTGCCAGCTCAGTCGACAGGGGTGGCGCCTACGAGCAGTACTTC

clone_size: NA
d_call: TRBD2
v_call: TRBV10-3
j_call: TRBJ2-3
cdr3_length: 15
cdr3_aa: CAIRPGLAGTDTQYF
cdr3_nt: TGTGCCATCAGACCGGGACTAGCGGGCACAGATACGCAGTATTTT

clone_size: NA
d_call: TRBD2
v_call: TRBV19
j_call: TRBJ2-1
cdr3_length: 14
cdr3_aa: CASRTSGGYNEQFF
cdr3_nt: TGTGCCAGTAGGACTAGCGGGGGTTACAATGAGCAGTTCTTC

clone_size: NA
d_call: TRBD2
v_call: TRBV5-1
j_call: TRBJ2-7
cdr3_length: 16
cdr3_aa: CASSLAPSGKSYEQYF
cdr3_nt: TGCGCCAGCAGCTTGGCCCCTAGCGGGAAGTCCTACGAGCAGTACTTC

clone_size: NA
d_call: TRBD2
v_call: TRBV28
j_call: TRBJ2-1
cdr3_length: 16
cdr3_aa: CASSEGGTSGRNEQFF
cdr3_nt: TGTGCCAGCAGTGAAGGGGGCACTAGCGGGAGAAATGAGCAGTTCTTC

clone_size: few
d_call: TRBD2
v_call: TRBV28
j_call: TRBJ2-7
cdr3_length: 16
cdr3_aa: CASIGLAGVDSYEQYF
cdr3_nt: TGTGCCAGCATCGGACTAGCGGGAGTGGATTCCTACGAGCAGTACTTC

clone_size: NA
d_call: NA
v_call: TRBV21-1
j_call: TRBJ1-2
cdr3_length: 17
cdr3_aa: CASSHPTDLQGASGYTF
cdr3_nt: TGTGCCAGCAGCCACCCCACTGATCTACAGGGGGCTTCTGGCTACACCTTC

clone_size: once
d_call: NA
v_call: TRBV6-5
j_call: TRBJ2-3
cdr3_length: 15
cdr3_aa: CASSYSGGGRDTQYF
cdr3_nt: TGTGCCAGCAGTTACTCAGGGGGGGGAAGGGATACGCAGTATTTT

clone_size: NA
d_call: NA
v_call: TRBV19
j_call: TRBJ1-4
cdr3_length: 17
cdr3_aa: CASRISSVMQLNEKLFF
cdr3_nt: TGTGCCAGTAGGATCAGCTCAGTCATGCAACTAAATGAAAAACTGTTTTTT

clone_size: NA
d_call: NA
v_call: TRBV19
j_call: TRBJ2-5
cdr3_length: 12
cdr3_aa: CASSRQGEEQYF
cdr3_nt: TGTGCCAGTAGTCGCCAGGGCGAAGAGCAGTACTTC

clone_size: NA
d_call: NA
v_call: TRBV7-3
j_call: TRBJ2-3
cdr3_length: 14
cdr3_aa: CASSPSGLTDTQYF
cdr3_nt: TGTGCCAGCAGTCCCTCAGGCCTCACAGATACGCAGTATTTT

clone_size: NA
d_call: NA
v_call: TRBV5-1
j_call: TRBJ2-2
cdr3_length: 15
cdr3_aa: CASSQGHLNTGELFF
cdr3_nt: TGCGCCAGCAGCCAGGGACACCTCAACACCGGGGAGCTGTTTTTT

clone_size: NA
d_call: NA
v_call: TRBV7-8
j_call: TRBJ2-5
cdr3_length: 17
cdr3_aa: CASSLAGGAILQETQYF
cdr3_nt: TGTGCCAGCAGCTTAGCGGGCGGGGCCATTTTACAAGAGACCCAGTACTTC

clone_size: NA
d_call: TRBD2
v_call: TRBV28
j_call: TRBJ2-3
cdr3_length: 16
cdr3_aa: CASSPWTSGSTDTQYF
cdr3_nt: TGTGCCAGCAGTCCGTGGACTAGCGGGTCCACAGATACGCAGTATTTT

clone_size: NA
d_call: TRBD2
v_call: TRBV19
j_call: TRBJ2-5
cdr3_length: 15
cdr3_aa: CASSIGGRAIETQYF
cdr3_nt: TGTGCCAGTAGTATCGGCGGGAGGGCCATAGAGACCCAGTACTTC

clone_size: NA
d_call: NA
v_call: TRBV28
j_call: TRBJ2-1
cdr3_length: 15
cdr3_aa: CASRATGNFYNEQFF
cdr3_nt: TGTGCCAGCAGGGCCACAGGCAACTTTTACAATGAGCAGTTCTTC

clone_size: NA
d_call: NA
v_call: TRBV19
j_call: TRBJ1-5
cdr3_length: 14
cdr3_aa: CASSSVRYNQPQHF
cdr3_nt: TGTGCCAGTAGTAGTGTCAGGTACAATCAGCCCCAGCATTTT

clone_size: NA
d_call: NA
v_call: TRBV11-2
j_call: TRBJ1-1
cdr3_length: 13
cdr3_aa: CASSSLGRSEAFF
cdr3_nt: TGTGCCAGCAGCTCCCTCGGGAGGAGTGAAGCTTTCTTT

clone_size: once
d_call: NA
v_call: TRBV7-9
j_call: TRBJ1-2
cdr3_length: 15
cdr3_aa: CASSFSGAPDYGYTF
cdr3_nt: TGTGCCAGCAGCTTTTCTGGGGCCCCGGACTATGGCTACACCTTC

clone_size: once
d_call: TRBD2
v_call: TRBV5-4
j_call: TRBJ2-1
cdr3_length: 18
cdr3_aa: CASSLAILAGEIYNEQFF
cdr3_nt: TGTGCCAGCAGCTTGGCCATCCTAGCGGGGGAAATCTACAATGAGCAGTTCTTC

clone_size: NA
d_call: TRBD2
v_call: TRBV29-1
j_call: TRBJ2-1
cdr3_length: 14
cdr3_aa: CSGGPGGGWDEQFF
cdr3_nt: TGCAGCGGGGGCCCCGGCGGGGGATGGGATGAGCAGTTCTTC

clone_size: NA
d_call: NA
v_call: TRBV14
j_call: TRBJ1-1
cdr3_length: 14
cdr3_aa: CASSPRGGNTEAFF
cdr3_nt: TGTGCCAGCAGCCCGCGAGGGGGAAACACTGAAGCTTTCTTT

clone_size: NA
d_call: NA
v_call: TRBV6-1
j_call: TRBJ1-1
cdr3_length: 14
cdr3_aa: CASSDAQGNTEAFF
cdr3_nt: TGTGCCAGCAGTGATGCGCAGGGGAACACTGAAGCTTTCTTT

clone_size: NA
d_call: TRBD1
v_call: TRBV6-5
j_call: TRBJ2-4
cdr3_length: 13
cdr3_aa: CASSEDRGHIQYF
cdr3_nt: TGTGCCAGCAGTGAGGACAGGGGGCACATTCAGTACTTC